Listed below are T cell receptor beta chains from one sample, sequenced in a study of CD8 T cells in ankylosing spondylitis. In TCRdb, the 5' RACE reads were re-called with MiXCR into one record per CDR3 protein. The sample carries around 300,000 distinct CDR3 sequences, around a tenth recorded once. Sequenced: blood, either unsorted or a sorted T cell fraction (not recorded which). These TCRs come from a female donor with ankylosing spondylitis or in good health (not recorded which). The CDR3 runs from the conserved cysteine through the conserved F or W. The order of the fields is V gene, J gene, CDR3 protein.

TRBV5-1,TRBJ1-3,CASSRTGGGDTIYF
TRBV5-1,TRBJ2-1,CASSPGVSYNEQFF
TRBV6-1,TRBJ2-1,CASSPGQGHNEQFF
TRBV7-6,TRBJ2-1,CASSLKFGEQFF
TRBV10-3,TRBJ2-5,CAIRNQETQYF
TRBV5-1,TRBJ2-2,CASSSFPGQGISGELFF
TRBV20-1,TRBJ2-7,CSARDPPPYEQYF
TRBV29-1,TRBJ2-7,CSAGAETYEQYF
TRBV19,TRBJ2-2,CASRRDRMNTGELFF
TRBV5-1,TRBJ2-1,CASSWTSGSRDEQFF
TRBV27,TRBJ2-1,CASSLSYSYNEQFF
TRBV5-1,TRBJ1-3,CASSPDGQFAGNTIYF
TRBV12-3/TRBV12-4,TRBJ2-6,CASNKPGVFRANVLTF
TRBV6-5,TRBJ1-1,CASSFSSGEAFF
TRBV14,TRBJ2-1,CASSQAGDSAYNEQFF